This T cell receptor (beta chain) came from a study of cytomegalovirus exposure and HLA in healthy donors. Study findings and constraints: The study recorded fewer than 200 TCR beta chains that were cytomegalovirus-associated. Despite most TCR sequences being rare, some public TCRs occurred in many donors. A few chains linked to CMV were shown in vitro to be specific for CMV antigens.

Germline CDR1 is KGHSH and CDR2 is LQKENI. Trimming at V came to 6 bases and at J to 4 bases, leaving 9 bases not matched to a gene. The CDR3 runs 17 residues. TCRdb's copy holds only in-frame clones and misses some; the assay was immunoSEQ multiplex PCR. The sample lists 100,000 to 120,000 clones, approximately 88% seen once, with almost 1.5% in the top ten. Comments on this clone: Its antigen is still unknown.

The chain couples TRBV18 to TRBJ2-2; the match to TRBD1 covers 12 bases. This TCR derives from a young woman in good health and CMV-seropositive. The sequencing input was PBMCs. In DNA, the CDR3 is TGTGCCAGCTCCCGGGACAGGGGGCGCGAAGGCACCGGGGAGCTGTTTTTT. Its protein product is CASSRDRGREGTGELFF.